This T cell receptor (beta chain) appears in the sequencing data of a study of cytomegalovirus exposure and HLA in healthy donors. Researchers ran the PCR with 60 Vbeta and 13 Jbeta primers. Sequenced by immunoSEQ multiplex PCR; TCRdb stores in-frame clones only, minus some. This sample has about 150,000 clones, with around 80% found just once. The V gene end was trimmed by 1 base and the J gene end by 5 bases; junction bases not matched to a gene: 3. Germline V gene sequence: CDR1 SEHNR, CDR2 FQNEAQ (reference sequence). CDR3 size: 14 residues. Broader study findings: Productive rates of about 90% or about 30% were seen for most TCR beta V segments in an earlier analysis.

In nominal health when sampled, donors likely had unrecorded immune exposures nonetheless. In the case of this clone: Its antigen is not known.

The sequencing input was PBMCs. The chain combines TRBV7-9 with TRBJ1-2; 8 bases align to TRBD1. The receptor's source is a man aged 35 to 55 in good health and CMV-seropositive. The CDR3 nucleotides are TGTGCCAGCAGCTTAGGGACAGGGTTTTATGGCTACACCTTC. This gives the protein CASSLGTGFYGYTF.